One and the same sample provided the 14 T cell receptor beta chains below, sequenced in a study of regulatory T cells in long-lasting Graves disease. Regarding time point: newly diagnosed GD, antithyroid drugs for less than 3 months. The authors made the TCR library using RNA they extracted from PBMCs. Combining iRepertoire HTBI primers with Arm-PCR of CDR3 regions, the authors built TCR beta libraries. TCRdb reprocessed the multiplex PCR reads with MiXCR, giving one entry per CDR3 protein. This table has approximately 460,000 distinct CDR3 sequences, 16% appearing once. This sample was also put to use in a study of T cells in Graves' hyperthyroidism and ophthalmopathy.

Sequences were derived from peripheral blood mononuclear cells (PBMCs), sampled at new diagnosis, from a patient treated with antithyroid drugs. The receptors come from a woman younger than 45 with Graves disease.

There are many counts of this clonotype. CDR3 sequence (DNA): TGTGCCAGCAGCCCCGGGGGCGGAGCGGGGACAGATACGCAGTATTTT. Translating it yields CASSPGGGAGTDTQYF. This chain connects TRBV28 to TRBJ2-3; D possibly corresponds to TRBD2 (7 bases). CDR1 is MDHEN and CDR2 is SYDVKM in the germline V gene. Trimming cost V 6 bases and J 3 bases, with 19 bases left between them. The CDR3 length is 16 residues.

This clonotype was recorded many times. This chain connects TRBV28 to TRBJ2-7; D unclear. The V and J ends lost 3 bases and 0 bases respectively, with 9 bases between them. CDR3 size: 14 residues. Germline V gives CDR1 MDHEN, CDR2 SYDVKM. The CDR3 protein is CASSLWDRSYEQYF. The CDR3 nucleotides read TGTGCCAGCAGTTTGTGGGATCGCTCCTACGAGCAGTACTTC.

The V call is TRBV6-1, the J call TRBJ2-2; 9 nucleotides align to TRBD1. Germline lookup yields CDR1 MNHNS and CDR2 SASEGT. The CDR3 runs to 16 residues. V lost 5 bases, J lost 6 bases, and 10 bases stayed unmatched. The CDR3 coding sequence is TGTGCCAGCAGTATACAGGGACAGGGTGGGCCCGGGGAGCTGTTTTTT. Translation: CASSIQGQGGPGELFF.

At least ten counts were recorded for this clonotype. The chain is built from TRBV2 and TRBJ1-1; 8 bases align to TRBD1. CDR1 and CDR2 (germline): SNHLY, FYNNEI. There are 13 residues in the CDR3. V lost 8 bases to trimming and J lost 4 bases; unmatched junction nucleotides: 6. CDR3 DNA sequence: TGTGCCAGCGCCAGGGGGCGCGCCACTGAAGCTTTCTTT. Amino acid sequence: CASARGRATEAFF.

This clonotype was counted a few times. A read error may explain this, as a much larger clone is one base away. The CDR3 does not end in the conserved phenylalanine or tryptophan, so this is likely a read error. The chain recombines TRBV12-3 or TRBV12-4 with TRBJ1-1; D is unclear. This CDR3 spans 13 amino acids. V lost 3 bases and J 5 bases, leaving 10 bases between the germline ends. This chain's CDR3 is CASSFGRRTEAFS. The CDR3 DNA reads TGTGCCAGCAGTTTCGGACGGCGGACTGAAGCTTTCTCT.

In this sample, this clonotype turned up many times. The chain has TRBV20-1 and TRBJ1-5, with D perhaps TRBD1 (6 bases). CDR1 and CDR2 (germline): DFQATT, SNEGSKA (reference sequence). The CDR3 spans 13 residues. With 5 bases removed from V and 6 bases from J, the gap between germline ends came to 14 bases. The CDR3 nucleotides read TGCAGTGCTGATACAGGGTTGGGTCAGCCCCAGCATTTT. Translating it yields CSADTGLGQPQHF.

This clonotype was found many times. The V and J genes are TRBV11-2 and TRBJ2-3; 12 bases line up with TRBD2. The germline CDR1 and CDR2 sequences are SGHAT and FQNNGV. The CDR3 has 18 amino acids. V shed 2 bases and J 0 bases; nucleotides not matched to a gene: 6. The CDR3 DNA sequence: TGTGCCAGCAGCTTAAGGGCTAGCGGGGGGGCTAGCACAGATACGCAGTATTTT. It is translated as CASSLRASGGASTDTQYF.

This clonotype was observed many times. CDR3 sequence (DNA): TGTGCCAGCAGCTTAAAAAACATTCAGTACTTC. It codes for CASSLKNIQYF. The chain combines TRBV11-2 with TRBJ2-4; D unresolved. V gave up 2 bases and J gave up 4 bases, with 0 bases separating them. Per the germline V gene, CDR1 is SGHAT and CDR2 is FQNNGV. This CDR3 region has 11 residues. The entire variable domain, with the rest obtained from reference TRBV11-2 and TRBJ2-4, is as follows: EAGVAQSPRYKIIEKRQSVAFWCNPISGHATLYWYQQILGQGPKLLIQFQNNGVVDDSQLPKDRFSAERLKGVDSTLKIQPAKLEDSAVYLCASSLKNIQYFGAGTRLSVL.

The rearrangement joins TRBV10-3 to TRBJ2-1; TRBD1 agrees at 7 bases. The V gene's germline CDR1 is ENHRY and CDR2 SYGVKD. J lost 10 bases, V lost 0 bases, and 9 bases had no gene match. The CDR3 loop spans 15 amino acids. The CDR3 is CAISESGDRVGEQFF. CDR3 DNA sequence: TGTGCCATCAGTGAGTCGGGAGACAGGGTAGGGGAGCAGTTCTTC.

This clonotype was recorded many times. The rearrangement links TRBV3-1 to TRBJ2-7, with D possibly matching TRBD2 (5 bases). Germline lookup yields CDR1 LGHDT and CDR2 YNNKEL (reference sequence). V lost 5 bases to trimming and J lost 5 bases, with 7 bases between them. The CDR3 runs 11 residues. CDR3 bases: TGTGCCAGCAGCTGGGAGAACGAGCAGTACTTC. Protein sequence: CASSWENEQYF.

This clonotype was picked up many times. The gene calls are TRBV30 and TRBJ1-2, with D possibly TRBD1 on 5 matching bases. Trimming took off 5 bases at V and 4 bases at J, with 17 bases between the two ends. Germline assignment: CDR1 GTSNPN and CDR2 SVGIG (reference sequence). CDR3 length: 14 amino acids. This CDR3 is CAWGYRGPSYGYTF. DNA of the CDR3: TGTGCCTGGGGTTACCGGGGACCCTCCTATGGCTACACCTTC.

The V gene is TRBV15, the J gene TRBJ2-7; D may be TRBD1 (6 bases). Germline V CDR1 and CDR2: LNHNV, YYDKDF (reference sequence). Trimming removed 2 bases from V and 5 bases from J, with 7 bases in between. The CDR3 has 12 amino acids. CDR3 protein: CATSRTGHEQYF. For the CDR3, the DNA is TGTGCCACCAGCAGAACAGGGCACGAGCAGTACTTC.

The J gene is TRBJ1-1, the V gene TRBV7-8, with unresolved D. The V gene's germline CDR1 is SGHVS and CDR2 FQNEAQ. V gave up 5 bases and J gave up 1 base, with 11 bases separating them. This CDR3 contains 14 residues. This CDR3 is CASSQRTENTEAFF. The CDR3 nucleotides read TGTGCCAGCAGCCAAAGGACGGAGAACACTGAAGCTTTCTTT. Based on the CDR3 plus reference TRBV7-8 and TRBJ1-1, the full variable domain is GAGVSQSPRYKVAKRGQDVALRCDPISGHVSLFWYQQALGQGPEFLTYFQNEAQLDKSGLPSDRFFAERPEGSVSTLKIQRTQQEDSAVYLCASSQRTENTEAFFGQGTRLTVV.

This chain links TRBV30 with TRBJ1-1; tentatively, D is TRBD1 (5 bases). Trimming took 3 bases from V and 7 from J, leaving 18 bases between them. Per the germline V gene, CDR1 is GTSNPN and CDR2 is SVGIG (reference sequence). The CDR3 length is 14 residues. The DNA of the CDR3 is TGTGCCTGGAGCGTTTCCTCCGGGACGGATGAAGCTTTCTTT. Residues: CAWSVSSGTDEAFF.